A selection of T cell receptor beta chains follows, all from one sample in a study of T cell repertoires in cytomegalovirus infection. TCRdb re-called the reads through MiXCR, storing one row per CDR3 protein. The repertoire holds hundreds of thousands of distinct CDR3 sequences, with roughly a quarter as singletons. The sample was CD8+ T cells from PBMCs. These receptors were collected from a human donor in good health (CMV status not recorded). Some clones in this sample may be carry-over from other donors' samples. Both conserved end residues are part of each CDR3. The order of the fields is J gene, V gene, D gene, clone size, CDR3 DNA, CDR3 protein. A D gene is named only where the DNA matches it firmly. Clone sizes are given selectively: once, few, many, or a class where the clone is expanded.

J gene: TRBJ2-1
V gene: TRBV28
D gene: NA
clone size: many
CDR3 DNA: TGTGCCAGCAGCTTAGACGGGAATGAGCAGTTCTTC
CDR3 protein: CASSLDGNEQFF

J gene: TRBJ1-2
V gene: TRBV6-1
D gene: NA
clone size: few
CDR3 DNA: TGTGCCAGCAGTGAATGGGGGCAGGCTAACTATGGCTACACCTTC
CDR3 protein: CASSEWGQANYGYTF

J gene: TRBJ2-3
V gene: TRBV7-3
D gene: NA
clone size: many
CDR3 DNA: TGTGCCAGCAGCTTGAGCGGGTCTAACACAGATACGCAGTATTTT
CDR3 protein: CASSLSGSNTDTQYF

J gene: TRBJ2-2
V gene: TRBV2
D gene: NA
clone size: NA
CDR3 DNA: TGTGCCACCGCTCGCGGGGCGACGACCGGGGAGCTGTTTTTT
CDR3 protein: CATARGATTGELFF

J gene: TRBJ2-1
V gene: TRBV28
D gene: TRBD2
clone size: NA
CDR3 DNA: TGTGCCAGCAGTGTCGACTTGGCGGGGGGCTACTACAATGAGCAGTTCTTC
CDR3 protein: CASSVDLAGGYYNEQFF

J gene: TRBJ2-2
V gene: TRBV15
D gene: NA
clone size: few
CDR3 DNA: TGTGCCACCAGCAGAGAAGGGGGGGGCACCGGGGAGCTGTTTTTT
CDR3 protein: CATSREGGGTGELFF

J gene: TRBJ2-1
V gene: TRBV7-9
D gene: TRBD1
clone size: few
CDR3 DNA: TGTGCCAGCAGCCTGACAGGGGGCAAGAATGAGCAGTTCTTC
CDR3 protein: CASSLTGGKNEQFF

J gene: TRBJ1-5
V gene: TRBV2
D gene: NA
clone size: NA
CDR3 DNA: TGTGCCAGCAGTCCATCAGCAGGTCAGCCCCAGCATTTT
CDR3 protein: CASSPSAGQPQHF

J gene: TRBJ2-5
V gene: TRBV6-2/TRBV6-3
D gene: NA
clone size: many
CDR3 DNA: TGTGCCAGCAGTTACTTGGGTGGAGAGACCCAGTACTTC
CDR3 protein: CASSYLGGETQYF

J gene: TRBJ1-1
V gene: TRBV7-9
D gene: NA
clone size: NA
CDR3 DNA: TGTGCCAGCAGCTCATCCCCGAGGGGGGGTGACACTGAAGCTTTCTTT
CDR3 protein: CASSSSPRGGDTEAFF

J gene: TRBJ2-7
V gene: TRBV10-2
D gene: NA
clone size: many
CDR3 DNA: TGCGCCAGCAGCCTTTTCAGGGAGGACGAGCAGTACTTC
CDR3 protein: CASSLFREDEQYF

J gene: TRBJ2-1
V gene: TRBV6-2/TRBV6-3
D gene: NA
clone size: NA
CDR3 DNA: TGTGCCAGCAGAACCTGGGTTTCCAGGGGATCCTACAATGAGCAGTTCTTC
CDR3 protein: CASRTWVSRGSYNEQFF

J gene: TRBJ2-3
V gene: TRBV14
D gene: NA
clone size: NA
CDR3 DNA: TGTGCCAGCAGCCAAGCGTGGGGGTTAGCAGATACGCAGTATTTT
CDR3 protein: CASSQAWGLADTQYF

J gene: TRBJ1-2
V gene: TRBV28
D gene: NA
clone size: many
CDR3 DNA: TGTGCCAGCATGCCCCGACAGGACTACTCTAACAGCTATGGCTACACCTTC
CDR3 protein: CASMPRQDYSNSYGYTF

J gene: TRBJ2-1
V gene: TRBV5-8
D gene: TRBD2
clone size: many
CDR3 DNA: TGTGCCAGCAGGCCACTAGCGGGGGGGCTCTGGGAGCAGTTCTTC
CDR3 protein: CASRPLAGGLWEQFF

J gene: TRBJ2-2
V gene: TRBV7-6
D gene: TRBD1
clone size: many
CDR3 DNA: TGTGCCAGCGGAGACAGGGGGCTTAGCGGGGAGCTGTTTTTT
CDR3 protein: CASGDRGLSGELFF

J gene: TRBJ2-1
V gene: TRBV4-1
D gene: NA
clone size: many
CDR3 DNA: TGCGCCAGCAGCCAAGGTCTGGGAATTGGTGAGCAGTTCTTC
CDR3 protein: CASSQGLGIGEQFF

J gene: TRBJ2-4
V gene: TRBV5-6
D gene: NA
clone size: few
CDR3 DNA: TGTGCCAGCAGCTTGAGTGGTGAGAACATTCAGTACTTC
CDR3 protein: CASSLSGENIQYF

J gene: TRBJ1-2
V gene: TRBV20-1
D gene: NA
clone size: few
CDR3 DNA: TGCAGTGCTAGAGATCCCGCAGCTAACTATGGCTACACCTTC
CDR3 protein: CSARDPAANYGYTF

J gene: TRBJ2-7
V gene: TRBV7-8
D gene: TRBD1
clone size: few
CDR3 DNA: TGTGCCAGCAGCCCAGAGTACGGGACAGGGATCGACGAGCAGTACTTC
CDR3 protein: CASSPEYGTGIDEQYF

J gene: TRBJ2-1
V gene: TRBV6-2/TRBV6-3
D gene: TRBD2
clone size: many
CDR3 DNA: TGTGCCAGCAGAAGACTAGCGGGGGGGCCCTACAATGAGCAGTTCTTC
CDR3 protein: CASRRLAGGPYNEQFF

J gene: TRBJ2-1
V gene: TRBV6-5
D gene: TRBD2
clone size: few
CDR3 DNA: TGTGCCAGCAATAGCGGGGGGACAGCCAATGAGCAGTTCTTC
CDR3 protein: CASNSGGTANEQFF

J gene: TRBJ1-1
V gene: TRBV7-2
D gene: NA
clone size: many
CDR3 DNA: TGTGCCAGCAGCACCTTAAGCGGGCACACTGAAGCTTTCTTT
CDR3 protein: CASSTLSGHTEAFF

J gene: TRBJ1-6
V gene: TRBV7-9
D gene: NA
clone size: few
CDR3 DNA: TGTGCCAGCAGCCAGGGATTTCCCTATAATTCACCCCTCCACTTT
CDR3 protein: CASSQGFPYNSPLHF

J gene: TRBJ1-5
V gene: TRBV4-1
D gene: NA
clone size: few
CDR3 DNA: TGCGCCAGCAGCCAGGCAGATAGCAATCAGCCCCAGCATTTT
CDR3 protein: CASSQADSNQPQHF

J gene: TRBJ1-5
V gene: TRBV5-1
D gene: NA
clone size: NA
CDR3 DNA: TGCGCCAGCAGCTTGGGGGAACAGACAGGATTTCAGCCCCAGCATTTT
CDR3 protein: CASSLGEQTGFQPQHF

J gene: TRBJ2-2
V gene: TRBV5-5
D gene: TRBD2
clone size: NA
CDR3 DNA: TGTGCCAGCAGCTCCGGGACTAGGGGGGAGCTGTTTTTT
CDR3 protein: CASSSGTRGELFF

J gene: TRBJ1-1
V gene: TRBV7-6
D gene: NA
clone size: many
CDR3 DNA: TGTGCCAGCAGCCCGGGGTCTGAAGCTTTCTTT
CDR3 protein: CASSPGSEAFF

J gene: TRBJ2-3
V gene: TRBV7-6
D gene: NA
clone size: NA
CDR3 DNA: TGTGCCAGCAGCTTAGACCCCCCCAGGGTGGCAGATACGCAGTATTTT
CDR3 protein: CASSLDPPRVADTQYF

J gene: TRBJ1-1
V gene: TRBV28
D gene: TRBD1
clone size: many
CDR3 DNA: TGTGCCAGCAGTTCCCACAGGGGTCGGAACACTGAAGCTTTCTTT
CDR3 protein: CASSSHRGRNTEAFF

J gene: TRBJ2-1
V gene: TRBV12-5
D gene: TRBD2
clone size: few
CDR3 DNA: TGTGCTAGTGGCCGGACTAGCGGGGGGTCCGACGGTGAGCAGTTCTTC
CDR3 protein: CASGRTSGGSDGEQFF

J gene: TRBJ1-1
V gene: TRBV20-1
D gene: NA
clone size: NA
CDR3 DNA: TGCAGTGCTAGACGTCGGGACACCCCCCAGGCTGAAGCTTTCTTT
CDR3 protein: CSARRRDTPQAEAFF

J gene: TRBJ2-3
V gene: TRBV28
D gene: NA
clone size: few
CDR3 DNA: TGTGCCAGCAGTTTAGTTACTACCGAGGTTTTTTTGGATACGCAGTATTTT
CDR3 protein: CASSLVTTEVFLDTQYF